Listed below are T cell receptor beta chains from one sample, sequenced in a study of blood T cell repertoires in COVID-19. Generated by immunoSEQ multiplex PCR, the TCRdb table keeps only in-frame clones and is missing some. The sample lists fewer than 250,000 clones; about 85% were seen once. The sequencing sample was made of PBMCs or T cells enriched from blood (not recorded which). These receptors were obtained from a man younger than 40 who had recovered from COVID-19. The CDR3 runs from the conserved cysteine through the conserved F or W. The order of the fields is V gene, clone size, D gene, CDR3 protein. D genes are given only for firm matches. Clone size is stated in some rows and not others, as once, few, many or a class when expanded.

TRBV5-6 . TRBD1 CASSLQGTNYGYTF
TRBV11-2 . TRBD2 CASSYPGLAGEYEQFF
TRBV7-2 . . CASSLEGAVPSYEQYF
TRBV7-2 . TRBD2 CASSLREDAEQYF
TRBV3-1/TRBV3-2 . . CASSQVHTKANYGYTF
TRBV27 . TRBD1 CASSLEQGARGELFF
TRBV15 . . CATSRERHDQPQHF
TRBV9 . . CASSLDRGGGETQYF
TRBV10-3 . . CAISESNGEKLFF
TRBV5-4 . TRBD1 CASSEGQRNTEAFF
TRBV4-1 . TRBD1 CASRSPGQGIQGVTEAFF
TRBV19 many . CASLAGPGVYGYTF
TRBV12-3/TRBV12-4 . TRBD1 CASRPGGNQPQHF
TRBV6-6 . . CASSYSGAGEQFF
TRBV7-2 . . CASSFYTDTQYF
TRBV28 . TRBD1 CASSFLDRGDSPLHF
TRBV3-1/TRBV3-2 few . CASSHLRNEQFF
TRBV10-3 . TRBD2 CAISTPGLAGGGEQFF
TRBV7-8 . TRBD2 CASSSVLAGQETQYF
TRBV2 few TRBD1 CASSTQGGTGEGIQYF
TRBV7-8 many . CASSHASSYEQYF
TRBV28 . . CASSLSGIGYGYTF
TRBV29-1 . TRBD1 CSVGQAGNNQPQHF
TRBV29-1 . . CSVEGMAVRGGEKLFF
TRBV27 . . CASSLWEGSRTEAFF
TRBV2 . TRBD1 CASGQGVRYEQFF
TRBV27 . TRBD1 CASSPQGAREKLFF
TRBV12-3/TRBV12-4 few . CASSLALSGYTF
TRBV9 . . CASSVAQRTPNSNQPQHF
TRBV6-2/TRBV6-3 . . CASSYRLGGAEDSPLHF
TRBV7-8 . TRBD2 CASSSLIAGVGNEQFF
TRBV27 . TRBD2 CASSLRGSRDTQYF
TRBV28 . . CASSSAGRGGLNYGYTF
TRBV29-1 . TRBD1 CSVSRQGGYTEAFF
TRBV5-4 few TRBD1 CASSSAGTGNVGYTF
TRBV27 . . CASSHRDGKNQYF
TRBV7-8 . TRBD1 CASSLGTVNTGELFF
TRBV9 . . CASSSTWGGGTEAFF
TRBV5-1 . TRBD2 CASTGTSGTLTDTQYF
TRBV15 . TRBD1 CATSSTRGLNQPQHF
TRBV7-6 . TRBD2 CASSGRIGGADTQYF
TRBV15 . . CATSPGVKNQPQHF
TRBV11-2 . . CASSLGVAQVF
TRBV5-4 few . CASSPPNSNYGYTF
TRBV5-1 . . CASSLAGGGTEAFF
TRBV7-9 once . CASSRPSVGNYGYTF
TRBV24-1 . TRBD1 CATSDLDRGRSPLHF
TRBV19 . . CASAGGSSNQPQHF
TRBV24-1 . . CATSDDSTYGYTF
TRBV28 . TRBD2 CASSLTSGRTDTQYF
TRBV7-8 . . CASSPISSGNTIYF
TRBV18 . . CASSFGGTEAFF
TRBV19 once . CASSTIDTNTEAFF
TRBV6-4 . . CASSRSGETQYF
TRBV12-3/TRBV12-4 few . CASSLPGGGYTF
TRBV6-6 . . CASTISPGGGLGEQYF
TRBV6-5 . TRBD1 CASSTRQGVYNEQFF
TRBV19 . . CASIPTDSSYGYTF